Following are 5 T cell receptor beta chains from one sample sequenced in a study of cytomegalovirus exposure and HLA in healthy donors. The PCR employed 60 Vbeta primers together with 13 Jbeta primers. Libraries were prepared by immunoSEQ multiplex PCR; TCRdb keeps only in-frame clonotypes and omits some of them. The data contain about 160,000 clones, 70% to 80% of them seen just once; the ten biggest clones take up roughly 1.9%. The sequencing input was PBMCs. The receptor source for this set is a middle-aged man in good health and CMV-seronegative.

The chain uses TRBV18 and TRBJ2-1, with TRBD2 matching 11 bases. Germline V gives CDR1 KGHSH, CDR2 LQKENI. With V trimmed by 2 bases and J by 9 bases, 9 bases remained unmatched. The CDR3 spans 16 residues. The CDR3: CASSPAGTSGTGEQFF. The CDR3 DNA follows: TGTGCCAGCTCACCAGCCGGGACTAGCGGTACGGGTGAGCAGTTCTTC.

The chain joins TRBV10-3 to TRBJ1-2; 8 nucleotides agree with TRBD1. The CDR3 runs 15 residues. The junction had 11 bases not matched to a gene; V was cut back by 6 bases and J by 5 bases. The germline CDR1 and CDR2 sequences are ENHRY and SYGVKD. The CDR3 DNA is TGTGCCATCAGCCAGAGACAGGGGTATCGGTATGGCTACACCTTC. Protein: CAISQRQGYRYGYTF.

The chain carries TRBV6-5 and TRBJ1-5, with D unclear. Germline lookup yields CDR1 MNHEY and CDR2 SVGAGI. V was pared by 3 bases and J by 0 bases, with 6 bases between. CDR3 length: 14 amino acids. The CDR3 loop reads CASSYGGSNQPQHF. In DNA form, the CDR3 reads TGTGCCAGCAGTTATGGAGGTAGCAATCAGCCCCAGCATTTT.

This chain connects TRBV28 to TRBJ2-1; 8 bases match TRBD1. Germline lookup yields CDR1 MDHEN and CDR2 SYDVKM. V was clipped by 5 bases and J by 0 bases; unmatched bases: 6. This CDR3 is built from 16 residues. The CDR3 DNA follows: TGTGCCAGCAGTCCGTTCAGGGGGCTCTCCTACAATGAGCAGTTCTTC. As protein: CASSPFRGLSYNEQFF.

This chain uses TRBV23-1 with TRBJ2-3; 9 nucleotides agree with TRBD1. TRBV23-1 counts as an open reading frame of uncertain function. Trimming at V came to 3 bases and at J to 1 base, leaving 2 bases not matched to a gene. CDR3 size: 15 residues. The CDR3 spells CASSQGQGRTDTQYF. CDR3 DNA: TGCGCCAGCAGTCAGGGACAGGGCCGCACAGATACGCAGTATTTT.